This TCR beta chain was captured in a study of a mutant IDH1 vaccine in newly diagnosed glioma. Looking at the study overall: Eight vaccinations went to patients in weeks 1, 3, 5, 7, 11, 15, 19, 23. There were approximately 60% males and approximately 38% females among treated patients, whose mean age was approximately 38 years. Investigators started vaccination 4-6 weeks after radiotherapy alone, or with temozolomide cycles.

About this clone itself: Its antigen remains unknown.

Indicated time point: week 23, last vaccination. Alongside topical imiquimod, each dose of vaccine comprised 300 ug of mutant IDH1 20-mer peptide. Sequencing used immunoSEQ multiplex PCR; TCRdb keeps in-frame clones, though not all of them. The sample has 26,000 or so clones; approximately 82% are singletons. There are 13 residues in the CDR3. Germline loops: CDR1 SGHAT, CDR2 FQNNGV. Between the trimmed V and J ends, which lost 5 bases and 3 bases, there was a span of 10 bases. V usage is TRBV11-2 and J usage is TRBJ1-1, with D perhaps TRBD1 (5 bases). The sequence was collected from a woman aged 30 to 39 with glioma. The sequenced sample was PBMCs, obtained from a glioma patient whose treatment included an IDH1 peptide vaccine. The DNA of the CDR3 is TGTGCCAGCAGCGCCAGGGTGGACACTGAAGCTTTCTTT. This translates into CASSARVDTEAFF.